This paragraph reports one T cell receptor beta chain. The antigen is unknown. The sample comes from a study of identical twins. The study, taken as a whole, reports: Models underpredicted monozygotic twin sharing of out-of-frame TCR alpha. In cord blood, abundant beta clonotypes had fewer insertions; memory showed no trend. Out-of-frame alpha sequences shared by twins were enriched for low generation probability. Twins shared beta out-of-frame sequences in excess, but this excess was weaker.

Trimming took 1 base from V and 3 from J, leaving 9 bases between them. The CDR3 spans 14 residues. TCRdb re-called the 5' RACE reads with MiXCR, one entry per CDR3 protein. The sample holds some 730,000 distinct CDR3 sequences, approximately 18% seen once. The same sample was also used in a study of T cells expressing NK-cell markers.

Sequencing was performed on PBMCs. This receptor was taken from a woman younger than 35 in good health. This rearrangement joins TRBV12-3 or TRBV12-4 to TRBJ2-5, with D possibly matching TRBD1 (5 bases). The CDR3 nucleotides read TGTGCCAGCAGTTTAGGGCCAGGGAAAGAGACCCAGTACTTC. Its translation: CASSLGPGKETQYF.